This is a list of T cell receptor beta chains from one sample in a study of response to subunit inactivated influenza vaccine. TCRdb re-analysed the RT-PCR reads in MiXCR, keeping a single row per CDR3 protein. This table holds approximately 300,000 distinct CDR3 sequences, around 20% found once. Sequencing used PBMCs from blood, obtained around 22 months after vaccination. Every receptor here comes from a man between 50 and 69 years old who received an inactivated influenza vaccine. Both conserved end residues are part of each CDR3. Fields, in order: D gene, V gene, J gene, clone size, CDR3 DNA, CDR3 protein. The D gene is left open where the match is weak. The size field is filled for only some rows; it gives once, few, many or a size class.

TRBD1	TRBV15	TRBJ2-3	.	TGTGCCACCGGGACAGAATCGCAGTATTTT	CATGTESQYF
.	TRBV4-1	TRBJ2-1	.	TGCGCCAGCAGCCAAGATCCAAGTTTCGTTCGGGGGCAGTTCTTC	CASSQDPSFVRGQFF
.	TRBV7-3	TRBJ1-1	few	TGTGCCAGCAGCAAGTACGCTGACACTGAAGCTTTCTTT	CASSKYADTEAFF
.	TRBV25-1	TRBJ2-6	few	TGTGCCAGCAGTTGGGGGGACGCTGGTCCTGGGGCCAACGTCCTGACTTTC	CASSWGDAGPGANVLTF
TRBD1	TRBV29-1	TRBJ1-2	few	TGCAGCGTGGGACTTCGACAGGGCTTTTATGGCTACACCTTC	CSVGLRQGFYGYTF
.	TRBV20-1	TRBJ2-7	.	TGCAGTGCCAGGGGGGGTAGTAGGTACGAGCAGTACTTC	CSARGGSRYEQYF
.	TRBV4-3	TRBJ2-7	.	TGCGCCAGCAGCCAGAAAACAGGGTACCACGAGCAGTACTTC	CASSQKTGYHEQYF
.	TRBV19	TRBJ1-5	many	TGTGCCAGTAGTATGACGGGTAATCAGCCCCAGCATTTT	CASSMTGNQPQHF
.	TRBV6-2/TRBV6-3	TRBJ2-1	.	TGTGCCAGCAGTTATGGACAGCCGAGCTCCTACAATGAGCAGTTCTTC	CASSYGQPSSYNEQFF
.	TRBV20-1	TRBJ1-2	.	TGCAGTGCTATTAGGTCAGGGGCAGCGACGAGAGGCTACACCTTC	CSAIRSGAATRGYTF
.	TRBV7-9	TRBJ1-1	.	TGTGCCAGCAGCTTAGGGGGAGGGCCGGCCACTGAAGCTTTCTTT	CASSLGGGPATEAFF
TRBD1	TRBV25-1	TRBJ2-5	.	TGTGCCAGCAGTGTATGGCAGGGGGCACGGGAGACCCAGTACTTC	CASSVWQGARETQYF
.	TRBV7-9	TRBJ1-2	few	TGTGCCAGCAGCGCCACCGGGACACCTGGTGGCTACACCTTC	CASSATGTPGGYTF
TRBD2	TRBV12-3/TRBV12-4	TRBJ2-1	.	TGTGCCAGCAGTTGGACTAGGAGTGAGCAGTTCTTC	CASSWTRSEQFF
.	TRBV4-3	TRBJ1-1	many	TGCGCCAGCAGCCACGGACCGAACACTGAAGCTTTCTTT	CASSHGPNTEAFF
.	TRBV30	TRBJ1-5	.	TGTGCCTGGAGTGTACAGGACCATCAGCCCCAGCATTTT	CAWSVQDHQPQHF
.	TRBV10-3	TRBJ1-1	few	TGTGCCATCACGACCGGGGAATGGACTGAAGCTTTCTTT	CAITTGEWTEAFF
.	TRBV6-5	TRBJ1-5	.	TGTGCCAGCAGTTACGACGGGGCCGGCAATCAGCCCCAGCATTTT	CASSYDGAGNQPQHF
TRBD2	TRBV5-1	TRBJ2-1	.	TGCGCCAGCAGCAAAATAGCGGGGAGGACCTACAATGAGCAGTTCTTC	CASSKIAGRTYNEQFF
.	TRBV23-1	TRBJ2-3	.	TGCGCCAGCAGTCAAAACGGGGGAGCTAGCACAGATACGCAGTATTTT	CASSQNGGASTDTQYF
.	TRBV6-2/TRBV6-3	TRBJ2-7	few	TGTGCCAGCAGCCCCCATCCCTGGCAAAGCCACTACGAGCAGTACTTC	CASSPHPWQSHYEQYF
TRBD1	TRBV5-1	TRBJ2-3	few	TGCGCCAGCAGCTCTGGACAGGGGTTTTCAGATACGCAGTATTTT	CASSSGQGFSDTQYF